This TCR beta chain was sequenced during a study of cytomegalovirus exposure and HLA in healthy donors. The study ran its PCR with 60 Vbeta and 13 Jbeta primers. The repertoire was sequenced with immunoSEQ multiplex PCR; TCRdb's copy has only in-frame clones and lacks some. The sample yields hundreds of thousands of clones, around 88% seen once. This CDR3 contains 12 residues. V was cut by 0 bases and J by 10 bases, with 7 bases left in between. The V gene's germline CDR1 is SGHNT and CDR2 YYREEE (reference sequence). A single count supports this clone. This chain links TRBV5-4 with TRBJ1-4, with D perhaps matching TRBD1 (5 bases). The clonotype was recovered from a woman under 30 in good health and CMV-seronegative. The sample consisted of PBMCs. This chain's CDR3 is CASSLVGGKLFF. CDR3 DNA sequence: TGTGCCAGCAGCTTGGTGGGGGGAAAACTGTTTTTT.